Following are 18 T cell receptor beta chains from one sample sequenced in a study of OX40 agonist ivuxolimab in advanced cancers. TCRdb keeps only in-frame clones here, not all; method: immunoSEQ multiplex PCR. The sample holds around 39,000 clones, around 84% seen once. Material: CD4+ or CD8+ T cells sorted from blood, obtained in a trial of the OX40 agonist ivuxolimab. These receptor sequences come from an adult with an advanced solid tumor such as melanoma, head and neck, liver or kidney cancer.

The V call is TRBV2, the J call TRBJ2-3; D might be TRBD1 (6 bases). The germline V and J ends were trimmed by 5 bases and 10 bases, with 16 bases remaining between them. There are 13 residues in the CDR3. In germline, CDR1 is SNHLY, CDR2 FYNNEI. The CDR3 nucleotides read TGTGCCAGCAGTACTCACCGGGACATACCGCAGTATTTT. This codes for CASSTHRDIPQYF.

The rearrangement links TRBV7-9 to TRBJ2-4, with D perhaps being TRBD1 or TRBD2 (5 bases each). The V gene lost 5 bases and the J gene lost 8 bases, with 13 bases spanning the gap. The CDR3 is 13 amino acids. Germline values: CDR1 SEHNR, CDR2 FQNEAQ (reference sequence). Written as DNA, the CDR3 is TGTGCCAGCAGCCCGCGACAGAGGGACATTCAGTACTTC. Residues: CASSPRQRDIQYF.

This chain uses TRBV6-5 with TRBJ2-1; 9 bases map to TRBD1. Trimming at V came to 8 bases and at J to 5 bases, leaving 4 bases not matched to a gene. Germline CDR1 MNHEY, CDR2 SVGAGI. The CDR3 is 13 residues long. In DNA, the CDR3 is TGTGCCAGCCGACGGGACAGGGACAATGAGCAGTTCTTC. Translation gives CASRRDRDNEQFF.

V is TRBV28 and J is TRBJ1-5; D is perhaps TRBD1 (6 bases). The germline V and J ends were trimmed by 6 bases and 1 base, with 13 bases remaining between them. This CDR3 is 15 amino acids long. Per the germline V gene, CDR1 is MDHEN and CDR2 is SYDVKM. DNA of the CDR3: TGTGCCAGCAGGGGTGTGAGGGGGAGCAATCAGCCCCAGCATTTT. It translates to CASRGVRGSNQPQHF.

This chain uses TRBV5-5 with TRBJ2-5; 7 bases are a match to TRBD2. Germline trimming cut 1 base from V and 1 base from J; bases unmatched to any gene: 1. The CDR3 extends over 14 amino acids. Germline V gives CDR1 SGHKS, CDR2 YYEKEE (reference sequence). CDR3 region: CASSLSSGQETQYF. CDR3 coding DNA: TGTGCCAGCAGCTTGTCTAGCGGCCAAGAGACCCAGTACTTC.

J is TRBJ1-1 and V is TRBV2; D uncertain. The CDR3 length is 13 residues. Between the trimmed V and J ends, which lost 10 bases and 1 base, there was a span of 13 bases. CDR1 is SNHLY and CDR2 is FYNNEI in the germline V gene. CDR3 sequence: CATGLGANTEAFF. The CDR3 nucleotides are TGTGCCACCGGATTGGGTGCGAACACTGAAGCTTTCTTT.

This clone is labeled medium-sized. The rearrangement uses TRBV4-1 and TRBJ2-7; perhaps D is TRBD1 or TRBD2 (6 bases each). V was clipped by 4 bases and J by 3 bases, with 16 bases between them. This CDR3 has 15 amino acids. CDR1 is MGHRA, CDR2 YSYEKL, per germline. In DNA form, the CDR3 reads TGCGCCAGCAGCCTTGCATGGGGGGCGGGCTACGAGCAGTACTTC. This sequence encodes CASSLAWGAGYEQYF.

V gene TRBV28 combines with J gene TRBJ1-5, with 7 bases that match TRBD1. The J segment lost 2 bases and the V segment lost 3 bases, leaving 10 bases of the junction unmatched. The CDR3 extends over 17 amino acids. Germline V gives CDR1 MDHEN, CDR2 SYDVKM. The CDR3 DNA is TGTGCCAGCAGTTTTGGGGGAAGGGGGCTAGGCAATCAGCCCCAGCATTTT. Amino acids: CASSFGGRGLGNQPQHF.

The gene calls are TRBV28 and TRBJ2-7; D perhaps matches TRBD2 (6 bases). Germline CDR1 MDHEN, CDR2 SYDVKM. The CDR3 runs 15 residues. V lost 6 bases to trimming and J lost 0 bases, with 15 bases between them. The DNA of the CDR3 is TGTGCCAGCAGGTCGGGGGTCCTCAGCTCCTACGAGCAGTACTTC. It encodes CASRSGVLSSYEQYF.

The rearrangement uses TRBV28 and TRBJ1-2; D not certain. V gave up 6 bases and J gave up 0 bases, with 8 bases separating them. CDR1 is MDHEN, CDR2 SYDVKM, per germline. The CDR3 covers 13 residues. CDR3 in DNA: TGTGCCAGCAGGAATCCTCCTAACTATGGCTACACCTTC. Residues: CASRNPPNYGYTF.

The rearrangement joins TRBV2 to TRBJ2-1; TRBD2 matches 10 bases. The CDR3 runs to 17 residues. The V segment lost 6 bases and the J segment 6 bases; nucleotides outside the gene matches: 14. CDR1 and CDR2 (germline): SNHLY, FYNNEI. CDR3 bases: TGTGCCAGCAGCCCCACTGGACTAGCGGAGTGGCGCAATGAGCAGTTCTTC. Amino acids: CASSPTGLAEWRNEQFF.

CDR3 loop: CASSLNRQYNEQFF. The CDR3 DNA is TGTGCCAGCAGCTTAAATCGTCAGTACAATGAGCAGTTCTTC. The chain has TRBV7-3 and TRBJ2-1; D is ambiguous. The germline V and J ends were trimmed by 1 base and 4 bases, with 8 bases remaining between them. The CDR3 consists of 14 residues. CDR1 is SGHTA and CDR2 is FQGTGA in the germline V gene.

The rearrangement joins TRBV5-4 to TRBJ2-4; 10 nucleotides agree with TRBD1. After removal of 0 bases from V and 1 base from J, the junction contained 4 bases not matched to a gene. The CDR3 length is 17 residues. Looked up from germline, CDR1 is SGHNT and CDR2 is YYREEE (reference sequence). CDR3 region: CASSLGQGQGAKNIQYF. CDR3 DNA: TGTGCCAGCAGCTTGGGGCAGGGACAGGGGGCCAAAAACATTCAGTACTTC.

The V and J genes are TRBV28 and TRBJ2-1; 9 bases match TRBD2. CDR3 size: 16 residues. The V segment lost 4 bases and the J segment 7 bases; nucleotides outside the gene matches: 11. The germline gives CDR1 MDHEN, CDR2 SYDVKM. Written as DNA, the CDR3 is TGTGCCAGCAGTTCCCCTGCAGCGGGAGGAGGTAATGAGCAGTTCTTC. This gives the protein CASSSPAAGGGNEQFF.

The chain is built from TRBV10-3 and TRBJ1-4, with D maybe TRBD1 (5 bases). The CDR3 has 14 residues. Germline assignment: CDR1 ENHRY and CDR2 SYGVKD. The V gene lost 3 bases and the J gene lost 0 bases, with 5 bases spanning the gap. The CDR3 region is CAISDRATNEKLFF. The CDR3 bases are TGTGCCATCAGTGACAGGGCAACTAATGAAAAACTGTTTTTT.

This clone is judged medium-sized (0.01 to 0.1%). V usage is TRBV28 and J usage is TRBJ1-4, with a weak D call TRBD1 (6 bases). The V and J ends lost 5 bases and 4 bases respectively, with 17 bases between them. CDR3 size: 16 residues. Per germline, CDR1 MDHEN and CDR2 SYDVKM. The CDR3 DNA reads as TGTGCCAGCAGTCCCTTCCTGACAGGCGTTAATGAAAAACTGTTTTTT. Its translation is CASSPFLTGVNEKLFF.

The chain links TRBV12-2 to TRBJ1-2; the D call of TRBD1 is as the table states it, not checked on the DNA. TRBV12-2 is flagged as a pseudogene. CDR3 length: 14 residues. The CDR3, as DNA: TGTGCAAGTCGCTCTGAGGAGGGGGCCTATGGCTACACCTTC. It yields the protein CASRSEEGAYGYTF.

The V and J genes are TRBV5-6 and TRBJ1-2; 7 bases are shared with TRBD1. Germline trimming cut 2 bases from V and 2 bases from J; bases unmatched to any gene: 3. There are 14 residues in the CDR3. Germline V gene sequence: CDR1 SGHDT, CDR2 YYEEEE. The CDR3 region is CASSFPGQNYGYTF. The CDR3 coding sequence is TGTGCCAGCAGCTTCCCGGGACAGAACTATGGCTACACCTTC.